The 22 T cell receptor beta chains below come from one sample, sequenced in a study of human thymus T cells. The thymus tissue came from resections taken during corrective heart surgery. Clones were sequenced by immunoSEQ multiplex PCR, and TCRdb holds only the in-frame ones, with some missing. This repertoire shows about 130,000 clones, around 94% found once; its top ten account for roughly 0.024%. Sequenced sample: thymus tissue. The receptor set was obtained from a boy under two years old with a congenital heart defect but otherwise immunologically healthy.

The chain employs TRBV18 and TRBJ2-7; 10 nucleotides agree with TRBD1. CDR1 KGHSH and CDR2 LQKENI come from the germline V gene. V gave up 6 bases and J gave up 4 bases; unmatched junction bases: 9. The CDR3 is 15 residues long. In nucleotides, the CDR3 is TGTGCCAGCTCGGAGGGACAGGGGATACAGTACGAGCAGTACTTC. It translates to CASSEGQGIQYEQYF.

The chain carries TRBV9 and TRBJ1-2; no reliable D call. Germline V gene data show CDR1 as SGDLS and CDR2 as YYNGEE. The V end was cut by 3 bases, the J end by 13 bases, with 16 bases between. The CDR3 length is 12 residues. The CDR3 nucleotides read TGTGCCAGCAGCGGAGATGGTGACCCGCCCACCTTC. Residues: CASSGDGDPPTF.

CDR3 sequence (DNA): TGTGCCAGCACAGGGCGGAATGGCTACACCTTC. It specifies CASTGRNGYTF. The chain employs TRBV6-1 and TRBJ1-2, with D perhaps matching TRBD1 (5 bases). CDR1 and CDR2 from the germline V gene are MNHNS and SASEGT. Trimming shortened V by 7 bases and J by 6 bases, and 9 bases separated the two germline ends. The CDR3 runs 11 residues.

This chain uses TRBV10-3 with TRBJ1-2, with TRBD1 as a possible D gene (6 bases). The length of the CDR3 is 15 residues. Germline V gene sequence: CDR1 ENHRY, CDR2 SYGVKD. Trimming left V 3 bases short and J 8 bases short, with 19 bases between. As DNA, the CDR3 is TGTGCCATCAGTGACCCGACAGGACTTGACCACGGCTACACCTTC. It codes for CAISDPTGLDHGYTF.

The V gene is TRBV6-1, the J gene TRBJ1-1, with 12 bases lining up with TRBD1. Germline trimming cut 8 bases from V and 4 bases from J; bases unmatched to any gene: 8. The CDR3 consists of 15 residues. CDR1 is MNHNS, CDR2 SASEGT, per germline. The CDR3 DNA reads TGTGCCAGCTGGGACAGGGGGCGACGAGGCACTGAAGCTTTCTTT. Protein sequence: CASWDRGRRGTEAFF.

The V call is TRBV27, the J call TRBJ2-1, with TRBD2 matching over 15 bases. Losses at the gene ends were 11 bases for V and 1 base for J; bases not matched to a gene: 6. The CDR3 is made up of 16 amino acids. Germline lookup yields CDR1 MNHEY and CDR2 SMNVEV (reference sequence). CDR3 in DNA: TGTGCCCCCGGGACTAGCGGGGGGTCTTCCTACAATGAGCAGTTCTTC. It translates to CAPGTSGGSSYNEQFF.

The rearrangement joins TRBV6-1 to TRBJ2-5, with 16 bases identical to TRBD2. Germline values: CDR1 MNHNS, CDR2 SASEGT. The CDR3 contains 17 residues. The ends lost 2 bases at V and 5 bases at J; junction bases unmatched: 5. The CDR3 DNA sequence: TGTGCCAGCAGTGAATACGGGACTAGCGGGGGGGATGAGACCCAGTACTTC. Protein sequence: CASSEYGTSGGDETQYF.

This chain connects TRBV4-3 to TRBJ2-3; 9 bases fit TRBD2. V lost 5 bases and J lost 3; bases outside the gene matches: 21. Germline V lookup: CDR1 LGHNA, CDR2 YSLEER. The CDR3 covers 20 residues. The CDR3 region has the DNA TGCGCCAGCAGCGCCCGACCAAGCGGGGGGCGGGGATATGGGACAGATACGCAGTATTTT. Amino acids: CASSARPSGGRGYGTDTQYF.

J is TRBJ2-1 and V is TRBV4-1, with a weak D call TRBD2 (5 bases). Trimming cost V 0 bases and J 3 bases, with 15 bases left between them. Germline CDR1 MGHRA, CDR2 YSYEKL. The CDR3 contains 17 residues. The CDR3 sequence: CASSQETGTQIYNEQFF. CDR3 DNA sequence: TGCGCCAGCAGCCAAGAAACGGGAACCCAAATCTACAATGAGCAGTTCTTC.

The CDR3 DNA sequence: TGCGCCAGCAGCCAAGAAGTGGCTAGCGGGGGGGCAGATACGCAGTATTTT. It specifies CASSQEVASGGADTQYF. The rearrangement links TRBV4-3 to TRBJ2-3; 12 nucleotides align to TRBD2. This CDR3 comprises 17 residues. CDR1 and CDR2 from the germline V gene are LGHNA and YSLEER. J gave up 4 bases and V 0 bases, and 5 bases lay outside the gene matches.

The chain recombines TRBV5-1 with TRBJ1-1, with a weak D call TRBD1 (6 bases). The CDR3 contains 15 residues. The germline V gene encodes CDR1 SGHRS and CDR2 YFSETQ. The V end lost 4 bases, the J end lost 5 bases, and 18 bases lay between the germline ends. The CDR3 reads CASSPPDRSKTEAFF. As DNA, the CDR3 is TGCGCCAGCAGCCCCCCGGACAGATCGAAAACTGAAGCTTTCTTT.

This chain joins TRBV10-2 and TRBJ2-3; D call uncertain. V lost 5 bases to trimming and J lost 0 bases, with 12 bases between them. Germline CDR1 WSHSY, CDR2 SAAADI. There are 15 residues in the CDR3. CDR3 protein: CASSLYATSTDTQYF. Here the CDR3 DNA reads TGCGCCAGCAGTTTATATGCGACTAGCACAGATACGCAGTATTTT.

The chain has TRBV5-4 and TRBJ2-5; D possibly corresponds to TRBD1 (5 bases). Germline CDR1 SGHNT, CDR2 YYREEE (reference sequence). The CDR3 loop spans 15 amino acids. V lost 2 bases to trimming and J lost 2 bases, with 13 bases between them. The CDR3 sequence is CASSFRVGFQETQYF. The CDR3 DNA is TGTGCCAGCAGCTTCAGGGTGGGGTTTCAAGAGACCCAGTACTTC.

The V gene is TRBV27, the J gene TRBJ1-2; perhaps TRBD1 as D (6 bases). The germline V gene has CDR1 MNHEY and CDR2 SMNVEV (reference sequence). Trimming pared 6 bases from V and 1 base from J, leaving 15 bases between. The length of the CDR3 is 15 residues. This CDR3 reads CASRRGGAFNYGYTF. CDR3 nucleotides: TGTGCCAGCAGGCGGGGGGGGGCTTTTAACTATGGCTACACCTTC.

V usage is TRBV4-1 and J usage is TRBJ1-2; the D gene is possibly TRBD1 (5 bases). CDR1 MGHRA and CDR2 YSYEKL come from the germline V gene. The CDR3 consists of 15 residues. The V gene lost 1 base and the J gene lost 7 bases, with 16 bases spanning the gap. The CDR3 region has the DNA TGCGCCAGCAGCCAAGGATGGGGGACGTTGGGTGGCTACACCTTC. Translating gives CASSQGWGTLGGYTF.

The chain joins TRBV5-4 to TRBJ1-6; D not resolved. CDR3 size: 14 residues. Germline V gives CDR1 SGHNT, CDR2 YYREEE (reference sequence). Between the trimmed V and J ends, which lost 2 bases and 7 bases, there was a span of 10 bases. The CDR3 reads CASSFQVGNSPLHF. CDR3 DNA: TGTGCCAGCAGCTTCCAGGTCGGGAATTCACCCCTCCACTTT.

The V gene is TRBV11-2, the J gene TRBJ2-7; D not certain. This CDR3 is 14 amino acids long. V shed 5 bases and J shed 1 base, with 12 bases lying between them. The germline gives CDR1 SGHAT, CDR2 FQNNGV. CDR3 amino acids: CASSPTPFSYEQYF. The CDR3 DNA sequence: TGTGCCAGCAGCCCGACGCCGTTTTCCTACGAGCAGTACTTC.

The CDR3, as DNA: TGTGCCTGGAGTGTCCCCTCAAGAGGGGGGAGCAATCAGCCCCAGCATTTT. Protein: CAWSVPSRGGSNQPQHF. This chain connects TRBV30 to TRBJ1-5; the D gene is possibly TRBD1 (6 bases). V lost 0 bases and J lost 1, with 16 bases in between. Germline V CDR1 and CDR2: GTSNPN, SVGIG (reference sequence). The CDR3 totals 17 residues.

The chain couples TRBV5-1 to TRBJ1-1; 8 bases are a match to TRBD1. This CDR3 has 13 amino acids. The J segment lost 13 bases and the V segment lost 2 bases, leaving 10 bases of the junction unmatched. Germline V lookup: CDR1 SGHRS, CDR2 YFSETQ. The CDR3 DNA is TGCGCCAGCAGCTTAACCGGGACAGGAAAAGGTTTCTTT. Its protein product is CASSLTGTGKGFF.

This chain joins TRBV6-6 and TRBJ2-5; D may be TRBD1 or TRBD2 (6 bases each). The V and J ends lost 3 bases and 5 bases respectively, with 13 bases between them. CDR3 size: 14 residues. Germline values: CDR1 MNHNY, CDR2 SVGAGI (reference sequence). The CDR3 spells CASSYYREAETQYF. The DNA for the CDR3 is TGTGCCAGCAGTTATTACAGGGAGGCGGAGACCCAGTACTTC.

The chain combines TRBV16 with TRBJ2-7, with D possibly TRBD2 on 5 matching bases. The CDR3 consists of 15 residues. Germline assignment: CDR1 KGHSY and CDR2 FQNENV. V lost 1 base and J 6 bases, leaving 16 bases between the germline ends. The CDR3 is CASSQFPGYRGEQYF. CDR3 DNA: TGTGCCAGCAGCCAATTTCCGGGTTACCGGGGCGAGCAGTACTTC.

This clone was counted between two and nine times. The gene calls are TRBV30 and TRBJ1-1, with D maybe TRBD1 (5 bases). This CDR3 has 19 residues. V lost 0 bases, J lost 3 bases, and 26 bases lay in between. CDR1 and CDR2 (germline): GTSNPN, SVGIG (reference sequence). This CDR3 is CAWSVSDCRHTRGDTEAFF. CDR3 nucleotide sequence: TGTGCCTGGAGTGTGTCGGATTGCCGGCATACCCGAGGGGACACTGAAGCTTTCTTT. The full variable domain, completed using reference TRBV30 and TRBJ1-1, is SQTIHQWPATLVQPVGSPLSLECTVEGTSNPNLYWYRQAAGRGLQLLFYSVGIGQISSEVPQNLSASRPQDRQFILSSKKLLLSDSGFYLCAWSVSDCRHTRGDTEAFFGQGTRLTVV.